The rows below give T cell receptor beta chains drawn from one sample of a study of CD8+ T cells in alopecia areata. The table came from immunoSEQ multiplex PCR; TCRdb's copy has only in-frame clones and leaves some out. The data contain about 180,000 clones, 59% of them singletons. The sample consisted of CD4+ T cells sorted from blood, taken at week 0. The receptors stem from a human donor with alopecia areata. The CDR3 runs from the conserved cysteine through the conserved F or W. A D gene is named only where the DNA matches it firmly. The size entry is marked missing in some rows and otherwise reads once, few, many or a size class.

J gene: TRBJ2-7; clone size: few; D gene: -; V gene: TRBV7-9; CDR3 protein: CASSPRSFVDYYEQYF; CDR3 DNA: TGTGCCAGCAGCCCCCGGAGTTTTGTCGATTACTACGAGCAGTACTTC
J gene: TRBJ1-5; clone size: once; D gene: TRBD1; V gene: TRBV28; CDR3 protein: CASSGTDRDNQPQHF; CDR3 DNA: TGTGCCAGCAGTGGAACCGACAGGGACAATCAGCCCCAGCATTTT
J gene: TRBJ2-5; clone size: few; D gene: TRBD2; V gene: TRBV5-1; CDR3 protein: CASSLEPAGVEETQYF; CDR3 DNA: TGCGCCAGCAGCTTGGAACCAGCGGGGGTCGAAGAGACCCAGTACTTC
J gene: TRBJ2-7; clone size: few; D gene: -; V gene: TRBV7-2; CDR3 protein: CASSSIYEQYF; CDR3 DNA: TGTGCCAGCAGCTCGATCTACGAGCAGTACTTC
J gene: TRBJ2-3; clone size: -; D gene: -; V gene: TRBV5-6; CDR3 protein: CASSLEWDSDMQYF; CDR3 DNA: TGTGCCAGCAGCTTGGAGTGGGACTCCGATATGCAGTATTTT
J gene: TRBJ2-3; clone size: -; D gene: -; V gene: TRBV5-6; CDR3 protein: CASSSPRVTDTQYF; CDR3 DNA: TGTGCCAGCAGCTCCCCACGGGTCACAGATACGCAGTATTTT
J gene: TRBJ2-5; clone size: -; D gene: -; V gene: TRBV2; CDR3 protein: CASSEETQYF; CDR3 DNA: TGTGCCAGCAGCGAAGAGACCCAGTACTTC
J gene: TRBJ2-6; clone size: once; D gene: -; V gene: TRBV5-1; CDR3 protein: CASSLRGDGANVLTF; CDR3 DNA: TGCGCCAGCAGCTTGAGAGGGGACGGGGCCAACGTCCTGACTTTC
J gene: TRBJ1-5; clone size: -; D gene: TRBD1; V gene: TRBV30; CDR3 protein: CAWTSAQTGMDYQPQHF; CDR3 DNA: TGTGCCTGGACCTCCGCCCAGACAGGGATGGACTATCAGCCCCAGCATTTT
J gene: TRBJ2-5; clone size: -; D gene: -; V gene: TRBV19; CDR3 protein: CASSNLLGPATQYF; CDR3 DNA: TGTGCCAGTAGCAATCTCCTGGGACCGGCAACCCAGTACTTC
J gene: TRBJ2-3; clone size: -; D gene: -; V gene: TRBV29-1; CDR3 protein: CSVVADTQYF; CDR3 DNA: TGCAGCGTTGTCGCGGATACGCAGTATTTT